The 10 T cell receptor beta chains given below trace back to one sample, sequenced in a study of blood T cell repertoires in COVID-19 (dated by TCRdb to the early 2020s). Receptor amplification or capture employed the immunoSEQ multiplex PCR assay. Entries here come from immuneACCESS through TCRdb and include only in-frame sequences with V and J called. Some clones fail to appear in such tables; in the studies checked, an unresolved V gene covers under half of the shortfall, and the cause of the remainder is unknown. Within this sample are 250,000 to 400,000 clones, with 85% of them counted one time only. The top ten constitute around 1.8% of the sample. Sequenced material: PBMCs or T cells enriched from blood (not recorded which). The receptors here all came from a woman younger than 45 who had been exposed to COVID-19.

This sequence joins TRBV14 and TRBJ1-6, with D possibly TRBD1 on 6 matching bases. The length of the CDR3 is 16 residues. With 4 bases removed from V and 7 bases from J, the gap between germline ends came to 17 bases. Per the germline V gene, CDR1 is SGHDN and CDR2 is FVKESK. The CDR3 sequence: CASSRTAHLGNSPLHF. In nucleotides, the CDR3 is TGTGCCAGCAGCCGGACAGCCCACCTTGGAAATTCACCCCTCCACTTT.

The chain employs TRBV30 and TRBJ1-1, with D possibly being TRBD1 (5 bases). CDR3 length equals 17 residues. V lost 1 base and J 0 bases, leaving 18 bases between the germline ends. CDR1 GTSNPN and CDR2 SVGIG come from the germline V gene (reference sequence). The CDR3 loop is CAWSDISGYAVNTEAFF. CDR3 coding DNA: TGTGCCTGGAGTGACATTTCAGGGTACGCGGTGAACACTGAAGCTTTCTTT.

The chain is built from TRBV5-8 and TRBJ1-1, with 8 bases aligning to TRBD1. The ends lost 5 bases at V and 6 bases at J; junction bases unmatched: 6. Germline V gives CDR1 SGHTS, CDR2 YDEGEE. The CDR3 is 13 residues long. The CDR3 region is CASRYRGKSEAFF. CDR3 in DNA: TGTGCCAGCAGATACAGGGGGAAGTCTGAAGCTTTCTTT.

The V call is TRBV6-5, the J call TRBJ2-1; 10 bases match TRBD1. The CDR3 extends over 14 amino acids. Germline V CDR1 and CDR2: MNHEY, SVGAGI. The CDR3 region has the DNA TGTGCAGGGCAGCGGGACAGGGGCCTCAATGAGCAGTTCTTC. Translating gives CAGQRDRGLNEQFF.

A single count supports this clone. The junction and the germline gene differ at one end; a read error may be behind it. The CDR3 DNA is TGTGCTAGCAGCTACGACGAAATTCCGGGGTCGGCCCAGTACTTC. This sequence encodes CASSYDEIPGSAQYF. The V call is TRBV7-7, the J call TRBJ2-5; TRBD2 is a possible D gene (5 bases). CDR3 length equals 15 residues. Per the germline V gene, CDR1 is SSHAT and CDR2 is FNYEAQ (reference sequence).

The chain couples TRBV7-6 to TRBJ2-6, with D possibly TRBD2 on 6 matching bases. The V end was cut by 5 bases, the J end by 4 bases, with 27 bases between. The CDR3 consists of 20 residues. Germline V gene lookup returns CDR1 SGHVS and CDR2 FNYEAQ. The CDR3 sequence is CASSPQPAGLGREGANVLTF. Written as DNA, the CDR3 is TGTGCCAGCAGCCCGCAACCTGCGGGGTTGGGGCGGGAAGGGGCCAACGTCCTGACTTTC.

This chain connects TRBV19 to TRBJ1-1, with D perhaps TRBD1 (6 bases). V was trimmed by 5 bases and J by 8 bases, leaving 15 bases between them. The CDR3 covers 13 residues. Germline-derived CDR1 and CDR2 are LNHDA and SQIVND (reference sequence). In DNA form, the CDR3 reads TGTGCCAGTAGTCACAGGGCCGAGGAGGAAGCTTTCTTT. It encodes CASSHRAEEEAFF.

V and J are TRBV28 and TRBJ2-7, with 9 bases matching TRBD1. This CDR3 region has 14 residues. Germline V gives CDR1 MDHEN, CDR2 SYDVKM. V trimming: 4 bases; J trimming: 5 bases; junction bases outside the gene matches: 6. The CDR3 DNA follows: TGTGCCAGCAGTTCCTGGACAGGGGTCGACGAGCAGTACTTC. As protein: CASSSWTGVDEQYF.

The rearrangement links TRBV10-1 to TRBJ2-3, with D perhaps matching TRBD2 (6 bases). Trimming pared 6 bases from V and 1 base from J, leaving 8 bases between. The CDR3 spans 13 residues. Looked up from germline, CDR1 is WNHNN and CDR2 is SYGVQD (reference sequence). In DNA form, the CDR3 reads TGCGCCAGCAGCCCGGGGGGCACAGATACGCAGTATTTT. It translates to CASSPGGTDTQYF.

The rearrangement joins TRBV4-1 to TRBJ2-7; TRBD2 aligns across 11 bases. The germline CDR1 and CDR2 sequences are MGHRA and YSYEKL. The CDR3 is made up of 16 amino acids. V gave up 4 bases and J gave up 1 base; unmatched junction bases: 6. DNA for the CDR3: TGCGCCAGCAGCCCAATTGGGACTAGCGGATCCTACGAGCAGTACTTC. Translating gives CASSPIGTSGSYEQYF.